This is a list of T cell receptor beta chains from one sample in a study of cytomegalovirus exposure and HLA in healthy donors. Sequenced by immunoSEQ multiplex PCR; TCRdb stores in-frame clones only, minus some. The sample holds around 150,000 clones, roughly 77% seen once. Sequenced input: PBMCs. The receptors shown here come from a woman in her thirties or forties in good health and CMV-seropositive. CDR3s include the opening cysteine and the closing phenylalanine or tryptophan. A D gene is named only where the DNA matches it firmly. Rows give clone size only sometimes, using once, few, many, or a class for an expanded clone.

D gene	clone size	J gene	V gene	CDR3 DNA	CDR3 protein
.	.	TRBJ1-1	TRBV11-2	TGTGCCAGCAGCCTCGGACGCAGGGAGGGCACTGAAGCTTTCTTT	CASSLGRREGTEAFF
.	.	TRBJ1-1	TRBV5-1	TGCGCCAGCAGCTTATGGTCGGGGGGTAGCACTGAAGCTTTCTTT	CASSLWSGGSTEAFF
TRBD2	.	TRBJ2-2	TRBV5-4	TGTGCCAGCAGCTTGAAGAGCGGGAGGGGGGGCACCGGGGAGCTGTTTTTT	CASSLKSGRGGTGELFF
TRBD1	.	TRBJ2-7	TRBV7-2	TGTGCCAGCAGCGTCCCGGGACAGATCTACGAGCAGTACTTC	CASSVPGQIYEQYF
TRBD2	.	TRBJ2-1	TRBV6-5	TGTGCCAGCAGTTACTCGACTAGCGGGAGTAATAAGCAGTTCTTC	CASSYSTSGSNKQFF
TRBD1	.	TRBJ2-1	TRBV5-6	TGTGCCAGCAGCTTGGGAGCAGGGGGTTACTACAATGAGCAGTTCTTC	CASSLGAGGYYNEQFF
.	.	TRBJ2-1	TRBV5-6	TGTGCCAGCAGCCACGGGAGCTCCTACAATGAGCAGTTCTTC	CASSHGSSYNEQFF
.	.	TRBJ2-7	TRBV11-2	TGTGCCAGCAGCTTAGATAGCCTAGCGAGCTACGAGCAGTACTTC	CASSLDSLASYEQYF
TRBD1	few	TRBJ2-5	TRBV29-1	TGCAGCGCCATGACAGGGGGAGAGACCCAGTACTTC	CSAMTGGETQYF
.	.	TRBJ1-5	TRBV4-2	TGTGCCAGCAGCCAAGACCCCAGGGTCGAGGAGCCCCAGCATTTT	CASSQDPRVEEPQHF
.	.	TRBJ2-6	TRBV7-9	TGTGCCAGCACCTTCAACAGTCCCGGGGCCAACGTCCTGACTTTC	CASTFNSPGANVLTF
TRBD1	.	TRBJ1-6	TRBV27	TGTGCCAGCAGTCAAACGACAGGGTCCCACTCACCCCTCCACTTT	CASSQTTGSHSPLHF
TRBD1	.	TRBJ1-6	TRBV15	TGTGCCACCAGCAGAGTCCGGACAGGTTATAATTCACCCCTCCACTTT	CATSRVRTGYNSPLHF
.	.	TRBJ2-7	TRBV6-5	TGTGCCAGCAGCCCTCAGAGGTCCTACGAGCAGTACTTC	CASSPQRSYEQYF
.	.	TRBJ1-1	TRBV6-5	TGTGCCAGCAGTTACTCACCCCCGGGCACTGAAGCTTTCTTT	CASSYSPPGTEAFF
TRBD2	.	TRBJ2-2	TRBV10-1	TGCGCCAGCAGTGAAGTAGCGGGGGGAACCGGGGAGCTGTTTTTT	CASSEVAGGTGELFF
.	.	TRBJ1-2	TRBV9	TGTGCCAGCAGCCCACCAGCTAACTATGGCTACGCCTTC	CASSPPANYGYAF
TRBD1	.	TRBJ1-6	TRBV7-6	TGTGCCAGCAGCGCAGGGACAGGGGCTAATTCACCCCTCCACTTT	CASSAGTGANSPLHF
TRBD2	.	TRBJ2-7	TRBV18	TGTGCCAGCTCACCACTCTCTAGCGGGGGGATCTACGAGCAGTACTTC	CASSPLSSGGIYEQYF
.	few	TRBJ2-3	TRBV6-5	TGTGCCAGCAGCCTCCTTGGGGGCGATACGCAGTATTTT	CASSLLGGDTQYF
TRBD2	.	TRBJ2-1	TRBV10-3	TGTGCCACCGGGAGGGGGGAGAGCTCCTACAATGAGCAGTTCTTC	CATGRGESSYNEQFF
TRBD2	.	TRBJ2-2	TRBV4-2	TGTGCCAGCAGCCAAGAACCACTAGCGGGAGACGGGGAGCTGTTTTTT	CASSQEPLAGDGELFF
TRBD2	.	TRBJ2-7	TRBV6-5	TGTGCCAGCAGCCGACTAGCGGGAGAGAGGGAGCAGTACTTC	CASSRLAGEREQYF
.	few	TRBJ2-2	TRBV4-3	TGCGCCAGCAGCCAAGATACGGGGGTTCGGACCGGGGAGCTGTTTTTT	CASSQDTGVRTGELFF
.	.	TRBJ2-1	TRBV27	TGTGCCAGCAGTTCGCGGACTCTACCTTCGGAATACAATGAGCAGTTCTTC	CASSSRTLPSEYNEQFF
TRBD2	.	TRBJ2-7	TRBV19	TGTGCCAGTAGTATATATAGCGGGGAATCCTACGAGCAGTACTTC	CASSIYSGESYEQYF
.	.	TRBJ2-1	TRBV6-4	TGTGCCAGCAGTGACTCGAAGGCAGGTTACAATGAGCAGTTCTTC	CASSDSKAGYNEQFF
.	.	TRBJ1-6	TRBV19	TGTGCCAGTAAAAATGGTGGGGCCTCTATAACTTCACCCCTCCACTTT	CASKNGGASITSPLHF
.	.	TRBJ2-1	TRBV6-1	TGTGCCAGCAGTAAACTTACAGGGTATTCTGAGCAGTTCTTC	CASSKLTGYSEQFF
.	.	TRBJ2-7	TRBV18	TGTGCCAGCTCGCGGGGAAATATAGCGGACGAGCAGTACTTC	CASSRGNIADEQYF
.	.	TRBJ2-2	TRBV19	TGTGCCAGTAGTGTAATCTCCGGGGAGCTGTTTTTT	CASSVISGELFF
TRBD2	.	TRBJ2-7	TRBV11-3	TGTGCCAGCAGCTTAGAGGTGGGAGGGTCCTACGAGCAGTACTTC	CASSLEVGGSYEQYF
TRBD1	few	TRBJ1-2	TRBV6-5	TGTGCCAGCAGTTACGACAGGGGCTATGGCTACACCTTC	CASSYDRGYGYTF
TRBD2	.	TRBJ2-4	TRBV27	TGTGCCAGCAGTCCGTTAGCGGGGCGGAATCACATTCAGTACTTC	CASSPLAGRNHIQYF
TRBD1	.	TRBJ2-1	TRBV5-1	TGCGCCAGCAGCTGGGACAGCCAGAGAAGGGAGCAGTTCTTC	CASSWDSQRREQFF
.	few	TRBJ1-1	TRBV5-6	TGTGCCAGCAGCTTTAGTCCGAACACTGAAGCTTTCTTT	CASSFSPNTEAFF
.	.	TRBJ2-3	TRBV28	TGTGCCAGCGGGAGTGAGGGAACTGATACGCAGTATTTT	CASGSEGTDTQYF
TRBD2	.	TRBJ2-1	TRBV7-2	TGTGCCAGCCTAGCGGGAGGGGGCAATGAGCAGTTCTTC	CASLAGGGNEQFF
.	.	TRBJ2-5	TRBV27	TGTGCCAGCAGTTTCACCGGGACAGGGCGGGGGGCCCAGTACTTC	CASSFTGTGRGAQYF
.	.	TRBJ1-5	TRBV15	TGTGCCACCAGCAGAGATAGACAGAACCTCAATCAGCCCCAGCATTTT	CATSRDRQNLNQPQHF
.	.	TRBJ2-7	TRBV9	TGTGCCAGCAGCGCGGGGGAAAGAGGCGAGCAGTACTTC	CASSAGERGEQYF
TRBD1	.	TRBJ1-6	TRBV4-2	TGTGCCAGCAGCCAAGATCGACAGGGGGCGCCGGGAAATTCACCCCTCCACTTT	CASSQDRQGAPGNSPLHF
.	.	TRBJ1-6	TRBV27	TGTGCCAGCAGTTTAGCGCCCCAGGGGATTTCACCCCTCCACTTT	CASSLAPQGISPLHF
TRBD1	.	TRBJ2-7	TRBV29-1	TGCAGCGTTGAAGGGCCAGGGGGAACGTACGAGCAGTACTTC	CSVEGPGGTYEQYF
TRBD1	.	TRBJ2-7	TRBV7-8	TGTGCCAGCAGCTCGGACAGGGCGGGAGAGCAGTACTTC	CASSSDRAGEQYF
TRBD2	once	TRBJ2-3	TRBV4-3	TGCGCCAGCAGCCAAGATTGGACTAGCGGGGGAAAGGATACGCAGTATTTT	CASSQDWTSGGKDTQYF
.	.	TRBJ1-2	TRBV5-6	TGTGCCAGCAGCTCGGTAGGAGGACAGCTAAATGGCTACACCTTC	CASSSVGGQLNGYTF